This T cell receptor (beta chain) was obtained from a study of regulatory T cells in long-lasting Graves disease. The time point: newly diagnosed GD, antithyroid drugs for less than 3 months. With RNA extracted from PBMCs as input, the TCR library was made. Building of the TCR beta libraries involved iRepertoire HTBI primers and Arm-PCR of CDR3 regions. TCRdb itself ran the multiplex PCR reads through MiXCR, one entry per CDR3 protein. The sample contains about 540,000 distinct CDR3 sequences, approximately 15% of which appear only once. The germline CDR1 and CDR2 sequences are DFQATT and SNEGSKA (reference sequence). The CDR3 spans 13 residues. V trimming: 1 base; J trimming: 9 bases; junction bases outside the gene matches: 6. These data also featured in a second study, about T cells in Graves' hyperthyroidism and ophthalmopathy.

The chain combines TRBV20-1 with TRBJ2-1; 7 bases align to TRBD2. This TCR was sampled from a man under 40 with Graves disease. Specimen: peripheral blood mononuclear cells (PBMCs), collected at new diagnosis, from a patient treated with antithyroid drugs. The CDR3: CSARGTRMGEQFF. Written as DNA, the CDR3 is TGCAGTGCTAGAGGGACTAGGATGGGTGAGCAGTTCTTC.